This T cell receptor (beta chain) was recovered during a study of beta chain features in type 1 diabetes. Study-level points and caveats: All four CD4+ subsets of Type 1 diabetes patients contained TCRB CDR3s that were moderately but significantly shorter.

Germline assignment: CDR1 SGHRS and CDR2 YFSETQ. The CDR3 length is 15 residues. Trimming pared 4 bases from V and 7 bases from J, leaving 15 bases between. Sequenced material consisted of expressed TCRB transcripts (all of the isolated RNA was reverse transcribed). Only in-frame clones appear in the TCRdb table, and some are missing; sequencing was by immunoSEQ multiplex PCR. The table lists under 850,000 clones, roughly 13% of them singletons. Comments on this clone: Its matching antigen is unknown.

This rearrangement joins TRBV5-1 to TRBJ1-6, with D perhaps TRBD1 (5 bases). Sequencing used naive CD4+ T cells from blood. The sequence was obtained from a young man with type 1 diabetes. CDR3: CASSGTGLGNSPLHF. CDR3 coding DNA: TGCGCCAGCAGCGGAACAGGTCTCGGGAATTCACCCCTCCACTTT.